The T cell receptor (beta chain) described here comes from a study of blood T cells in healthy people across ages (dated by TCRdb to 2013 to 2016). About the study as a whole: In model experiments, template switching captured roughly one uniquely barcoded TCR beta cDNA molecule for every two T cells. To track age-related changes in TCR beta repertoire diversity, the study relied on deep sequencing normalized with unique cDNA molecular identifiers. Donors were grouped into four age groups: young (average about 15 years), middle-aged (39), aged (around 60) and long-lived (approximately 81). Donors of different ages were randomly distributed across sequencing lanes to avoid experimental bias. Two additional independent replicas of 1 million unique cDNA reads from the same blood draw were analyzed for two donors (one aged 18 to 30 and one aged 80 or older). Study-wide conclusions, independent of this receptor: Estimates of total diversity based on one million sequenced T cells were regarded as lower bounds and as underestimates. As age increased, observed TCR beta diversity per million T cells dropped in a roughly linear way, and a significant reduction was already evident by age around 41. Observed TCR beta diversity correlated strongly with the percentage of naive T cells measured by flow cytometry. Compared with the aged group, the long-lived group had more naive CD4+ T cells, fewer expanded clones and increased TCR diversity, suggesting age selection. The CMV infection status of donors was not known, potentially confounding age-related changes in expanded clonotypes. Conclusive comparison of naive and antigen-experienced compartments was prevented by the profiling of bulk unsorted PBMCs.

CDR1 and CDR2, looked up from the germline V gene, are SQVTM and ANQGSEA. Spanning cysteine to phenylalanine, the CDR3 consists of 13 amino acids. The CDR3 DNA has 39 bases and is translated from base 1. V is pared back by 4 bases and J by 8 bases, with 14 bases lying between the germline termini. Systemically healthy Caucasian individuals from Russia, some 38 in total and aged roughly 6 to 95 years, were included as donors. Each donor gave ten milliliters of peripheral blood, collected into EDTA-treated Vacutainer tubes. Ficoll-Paque density-gradient centrifugation was used to isolate PBMCs, with at least 7 million per sample. Trizol reagent was used to extract total RNA from the PBMCs, yielding at least 5 micrograms per sample. The percentages of naive CD45RAhigh/CD27high T cells were determined by flow cytometry on a PBMC aliquot from every donor. This clonotype was seen a few times. Which antigen it targets is not known. Base qualities are not at hand, and no much larger clone is one base apart.

The library was prepared using 5' RACE. TCRdb lists the instrument as Illumina HiSeq 2500. A second roughly 7 to 12 cycle PCR used a sample-barcoded 5' primer and a J-beta primer mix. A unique molecular identifier was introduced onto each TCR beta cDNA molecule by a template-switch 5' adaptor carrying 12 random nucleotides. Each sample yielded at least 3 million CDR3-containing paired-end reads. All of the RNA was converted into first-strand cDNA using the Mint cDNA synthesis kit, with a TRBC-specific oligonucleotide serving as the primer. All cDNA was treated with uracil-DNA glycosylase and then went through a first 18-cycle PCR with the universal primers M1SS and BC2_uni_R. Per the authors' processing: For normalization, 1 million high-quality reads, each with a distinct molecular identifier, were randomly selected from each sample. Reads with shared molecular identifiers were discarded instead of being binned into consensus sequences. MiTCR, run with a Q25 quality threshold and the strictest error-elimination algorithm, handled CDR3 identification, clonotype clustering and error correction. Lower-bound total TCR beta diversity was estimated with a nonparametric unseen species model using Euler transformation. TCRdb trimmed the raw reads at Q25, called clones with MiXCR and kept productive beta chains. Each entry is one CDR3 protein sequence, shown with its most common DNA and genes. The V and J calls reflect TCRdb's pipeline rather than the authors' work. The sample records over 1,300,000 distinct CDR3 sequences, roughly 59% of which are singletons. More than 6% of the sample belongs to the ten largest clones.

The chain was built from TRBV29-1 and TRBJ1-4; too little of a D gene remains to name it. The sequence came from a man between 18 and 29 years old in good health. The material sequenced was blood. The DNA sequence follows: TGCAGCGTTGTTTCGGGTCTAGAGGAAAAACTGTTTTTT. This translates into CSVVSGLEEKLFF.